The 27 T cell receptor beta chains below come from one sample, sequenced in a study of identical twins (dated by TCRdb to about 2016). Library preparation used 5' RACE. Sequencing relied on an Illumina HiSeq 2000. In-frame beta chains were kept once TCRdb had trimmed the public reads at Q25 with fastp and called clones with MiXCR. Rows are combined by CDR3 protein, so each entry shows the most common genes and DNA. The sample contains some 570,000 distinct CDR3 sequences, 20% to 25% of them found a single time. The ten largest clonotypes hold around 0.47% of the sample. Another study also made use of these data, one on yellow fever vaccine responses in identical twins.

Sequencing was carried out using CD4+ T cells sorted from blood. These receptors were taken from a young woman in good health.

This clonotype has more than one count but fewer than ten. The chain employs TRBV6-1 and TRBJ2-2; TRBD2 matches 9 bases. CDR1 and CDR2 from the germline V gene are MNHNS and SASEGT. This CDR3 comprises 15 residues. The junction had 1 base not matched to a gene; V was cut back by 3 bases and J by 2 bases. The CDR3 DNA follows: TGTGCCAGCAGTGAGCGGGGGGGTAACACCGGGGAGCTGTTTTTT. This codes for CASSERGGNTGELFF.

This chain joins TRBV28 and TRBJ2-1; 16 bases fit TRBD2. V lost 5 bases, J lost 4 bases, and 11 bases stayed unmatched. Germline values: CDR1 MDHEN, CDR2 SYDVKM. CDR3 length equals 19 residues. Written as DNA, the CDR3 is TGTGCCAGCAGTCCCATTCCCGGGACTAGCGGGGGGGGTTACAATGAGCAGTTCTTC. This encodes CASSPIPGTSGGGYNEQFF.

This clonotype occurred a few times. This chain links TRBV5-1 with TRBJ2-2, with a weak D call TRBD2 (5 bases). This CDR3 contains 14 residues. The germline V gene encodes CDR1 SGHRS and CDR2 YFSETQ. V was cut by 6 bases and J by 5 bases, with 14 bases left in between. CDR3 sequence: CASKPTLATGELFF. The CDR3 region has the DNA TGCGCCAGCAAGCCCACTCTAGCAACCGGGGAGCTGTTTTTT.

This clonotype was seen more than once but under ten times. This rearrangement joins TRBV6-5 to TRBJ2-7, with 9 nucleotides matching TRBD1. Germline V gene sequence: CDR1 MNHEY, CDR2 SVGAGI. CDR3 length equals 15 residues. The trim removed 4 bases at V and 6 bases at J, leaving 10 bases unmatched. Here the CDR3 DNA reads TGTGCCAGCAGTTTACTTATAGGGACAGGGCGCGAGCAGTACTTC. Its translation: CASSLLIGTGREQYF.

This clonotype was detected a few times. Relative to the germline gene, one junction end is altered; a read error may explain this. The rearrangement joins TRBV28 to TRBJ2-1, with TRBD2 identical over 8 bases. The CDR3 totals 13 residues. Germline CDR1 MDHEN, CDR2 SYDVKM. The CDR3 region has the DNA TGTGCCAGCAGAGCTAGCGGGCTGAAAGATGCTGATTTC. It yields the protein CASRASGLKDADF.

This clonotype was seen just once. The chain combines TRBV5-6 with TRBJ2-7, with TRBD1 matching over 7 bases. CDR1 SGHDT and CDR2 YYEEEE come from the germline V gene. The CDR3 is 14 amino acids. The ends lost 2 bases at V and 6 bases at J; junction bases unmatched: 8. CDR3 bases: TGTGCCAGCAGCTTTAATAGGGGGCAGCGCGAGCAGTACTTC. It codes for CASSFNRGQREQYF.

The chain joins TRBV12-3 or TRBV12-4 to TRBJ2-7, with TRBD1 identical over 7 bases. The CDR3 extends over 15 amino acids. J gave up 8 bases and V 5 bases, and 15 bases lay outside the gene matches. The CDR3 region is CASSRRDSRLGKQYF. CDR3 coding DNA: TGTGCCAGCAGTCGCCGGGACAGCCGGCTTGGGAAGCAGTACTTC.

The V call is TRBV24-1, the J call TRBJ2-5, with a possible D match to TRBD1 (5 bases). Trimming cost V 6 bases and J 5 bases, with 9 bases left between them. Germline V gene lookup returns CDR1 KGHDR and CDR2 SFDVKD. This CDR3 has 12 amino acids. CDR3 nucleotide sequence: TGTGCCACCAGTAAGGGGCGCGAGACCCAGTACTTC. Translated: CATSKGRETQYF.

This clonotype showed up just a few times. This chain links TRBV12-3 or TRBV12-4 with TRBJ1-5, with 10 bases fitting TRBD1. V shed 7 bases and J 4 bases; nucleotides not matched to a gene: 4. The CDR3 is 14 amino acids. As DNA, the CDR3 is TGTGCCAGCACGAGGACAGGGGGGAATCAGCCCCAGCATTTT. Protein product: CASTRTGGNQPQHF.

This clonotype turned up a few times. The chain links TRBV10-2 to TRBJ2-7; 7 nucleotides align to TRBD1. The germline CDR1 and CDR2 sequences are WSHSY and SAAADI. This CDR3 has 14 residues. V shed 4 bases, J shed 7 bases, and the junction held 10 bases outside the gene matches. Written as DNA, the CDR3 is TGCGCCAGCAGTGTGCCCGACAGGGTAGGTGAGCAGTACTTC. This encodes CASSVPDRVGEQYF.

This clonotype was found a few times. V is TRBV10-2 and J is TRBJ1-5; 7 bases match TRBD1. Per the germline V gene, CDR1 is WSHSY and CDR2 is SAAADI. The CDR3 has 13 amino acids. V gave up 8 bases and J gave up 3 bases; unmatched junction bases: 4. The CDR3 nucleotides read TGCGCCAGCCGGACAGGTTACAATCAGCCCCAGCATTTT. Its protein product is CASRTGYNQPQHF.

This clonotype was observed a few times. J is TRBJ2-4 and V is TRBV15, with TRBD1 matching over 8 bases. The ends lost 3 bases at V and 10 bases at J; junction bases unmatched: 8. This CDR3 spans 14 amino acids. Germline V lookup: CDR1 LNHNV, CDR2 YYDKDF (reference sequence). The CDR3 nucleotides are TGTGCCACCAGCAGGAGGACAGGGCTTGGGATTCAGTACTTC. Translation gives CATSRRTGLGIQYF.

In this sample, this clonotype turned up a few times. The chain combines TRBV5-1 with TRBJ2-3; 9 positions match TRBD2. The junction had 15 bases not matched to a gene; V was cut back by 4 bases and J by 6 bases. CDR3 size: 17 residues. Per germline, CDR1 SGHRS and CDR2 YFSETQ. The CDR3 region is CASSPYMGLAPKDTQYF. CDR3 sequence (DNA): TGCGCCAGCAGCCCATACATGGGACTAGCTCCCAAGGATACGCAGTATTTT.

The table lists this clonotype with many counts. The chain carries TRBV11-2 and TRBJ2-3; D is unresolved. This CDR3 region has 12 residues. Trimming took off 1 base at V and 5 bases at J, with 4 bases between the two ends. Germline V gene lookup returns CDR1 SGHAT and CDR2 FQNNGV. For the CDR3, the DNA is TGTGCCAGCAGCTTAGGTTTAGATACGCAGTATTTT. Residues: CASSLGLDTQYF.

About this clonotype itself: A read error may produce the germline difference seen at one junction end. CDR3 DNA sequence: TGTGCCAGCAGCCTAGCCCCGGGACTAGACTACAATGAGCAGTTCTTC. Amino acids: CASSLAPGLDYNEQFF. The chain couples TRBV7-9 to TRBJ2-1; 8 bases match TRBD2. The germline V gene encodes CDR1 SEHNR and CDR2 FQNEAQ (reference sequence). The CDR3 totals 16 residues.

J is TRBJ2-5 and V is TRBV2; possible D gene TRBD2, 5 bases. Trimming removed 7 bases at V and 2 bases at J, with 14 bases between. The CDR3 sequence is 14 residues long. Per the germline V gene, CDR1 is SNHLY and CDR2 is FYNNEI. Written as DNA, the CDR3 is TGTGCCAGCAAGAGAGCTAGCCCACAAGAGACCCAGTACTTC. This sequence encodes CASKRASPQETQYF.

The CDR3 sequence is CASRLGPHGNIQYF. As DNA, the CDR3 is TGTGCCAGCAGGCTGGGTCCCCATGGGAACATTCAGTACTTC. J is TRBJ2-4 and V is TRBV5-5; D is ambiguous. Germline values: CDR1 SGHKS, CDR2 YYEKEE (reference sequence). CDR3 length: 14 residues. V lost 5 bases, J lost 7 bases, and 16 bases lay in between.

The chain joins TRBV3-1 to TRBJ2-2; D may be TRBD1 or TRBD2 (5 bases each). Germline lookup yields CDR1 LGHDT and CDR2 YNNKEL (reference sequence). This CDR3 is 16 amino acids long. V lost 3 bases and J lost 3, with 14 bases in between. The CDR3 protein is CASSQGPTGYTGELFF. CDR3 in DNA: TGTGCCAGCAGCCAGGGGCCAACGGGGTACACCGGGGAGCTGTTTTTT.

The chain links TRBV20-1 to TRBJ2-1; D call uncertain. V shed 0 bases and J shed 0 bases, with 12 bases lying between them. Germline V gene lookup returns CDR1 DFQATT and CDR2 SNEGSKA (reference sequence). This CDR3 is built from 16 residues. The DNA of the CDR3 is TGCAGTGCTAGAGATGGACGGCCGAGCTCCTACAATGAGCAGTTCTTC. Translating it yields CSARDGRPSSYNEQFF.

The CDR3: CASSRGTGGVTDTQYF. The CDR3 coding sequence is TGCGCCAGCAGCCGAGGTACGGGAGGAGTCACAGATACGCAGTATTTT. J is TRBJ2-3 and V is TRBV5-1, with 7 bases matching TRBD2. The V and J ends lost 4 bases and 2 bases, in that order; junction bases with no gene match: 10. CDR1 is SGHRS, CDR2 YFSETQ, per germline. CDR3 length: 16 residues.

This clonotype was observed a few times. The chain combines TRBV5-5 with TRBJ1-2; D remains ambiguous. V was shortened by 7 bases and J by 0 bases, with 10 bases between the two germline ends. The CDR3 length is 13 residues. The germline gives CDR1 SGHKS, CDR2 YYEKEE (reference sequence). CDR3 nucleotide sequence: TGTGCCAGCGACCAGGCGACTAACTATGGCTACACCTTC. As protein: CASDQATNYGYTF.

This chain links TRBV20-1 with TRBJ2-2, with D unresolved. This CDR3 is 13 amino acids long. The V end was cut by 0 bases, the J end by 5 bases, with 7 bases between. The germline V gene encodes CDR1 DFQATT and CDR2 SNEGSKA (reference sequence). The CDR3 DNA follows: TGCAGTGCTAGAGATAGTTCAACCGGGGAGCTGTTTTTT. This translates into CSARDSSTGELFF.

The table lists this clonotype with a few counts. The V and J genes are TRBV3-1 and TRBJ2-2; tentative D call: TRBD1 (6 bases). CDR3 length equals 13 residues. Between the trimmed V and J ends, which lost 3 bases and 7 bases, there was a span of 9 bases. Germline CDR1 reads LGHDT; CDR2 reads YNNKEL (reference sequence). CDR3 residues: CASSQQGIGELFF. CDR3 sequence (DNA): TGTGCCAGCAGCCAGCAGGGGATCGGGGAGCTGTTTTTT.

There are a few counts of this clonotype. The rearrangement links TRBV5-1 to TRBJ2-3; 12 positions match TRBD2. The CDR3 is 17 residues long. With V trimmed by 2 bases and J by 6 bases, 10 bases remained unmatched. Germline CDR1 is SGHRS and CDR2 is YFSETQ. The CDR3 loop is CASSFPPASGRVDTQYF. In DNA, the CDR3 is TGCGCCAGCAGCTTCCCCCCGGCTAGCGGGAGGGTGGATACGCAGTATTTT.

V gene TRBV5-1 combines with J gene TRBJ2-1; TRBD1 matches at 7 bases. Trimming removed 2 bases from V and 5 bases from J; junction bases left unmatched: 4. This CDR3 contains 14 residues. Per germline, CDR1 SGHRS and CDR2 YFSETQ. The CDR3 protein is CASSFRQGNNEQFF. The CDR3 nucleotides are TGCGCCAGCAGCTTCCGACAGGGAAACAATGAGCAGTTCTTC.

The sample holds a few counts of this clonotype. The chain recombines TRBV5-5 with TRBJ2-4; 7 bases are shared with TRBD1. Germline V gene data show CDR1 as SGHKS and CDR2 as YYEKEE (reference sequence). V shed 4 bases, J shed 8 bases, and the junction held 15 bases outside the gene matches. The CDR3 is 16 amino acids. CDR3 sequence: CASSPKDRLGVDIQYF. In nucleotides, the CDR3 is TGTGCCAGCAGCCCCAAGGACAGGCTGGGAGTGGACATTCAGTACTTC.

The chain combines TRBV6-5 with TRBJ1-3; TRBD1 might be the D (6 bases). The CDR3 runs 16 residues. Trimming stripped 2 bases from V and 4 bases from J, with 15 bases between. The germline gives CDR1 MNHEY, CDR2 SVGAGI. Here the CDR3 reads CASSYAAAGQGNTIYF. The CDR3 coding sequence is TGTGCCAGCAGTTACGCTGCCGCTGGACAGGGAAACACCATATATTTT.